This TCR beta chain was identified in a study of blood T cells in healthy people across ages (dated by TCRdb to between 2014 and 2017). About the study as a whole: In model experiments, template switching captured roughly one uniquely barcoded TCR beta cDNA molecule for every two T cells. The study analyzed two additional independent replicas of 1 million unique cDNA reads from the same blood draw for two donors, one aged 18 to 30 and one aged 80 or older. To track age-related changes in TCR beta repertoire diversity, the study relied on deep sequencing normalized with unique cDNA molecular identifiers. Donors were grouped into four age groups: young (average roughly 15 years), middle-aged (39), aged (62) and long-lived (just over 80). To avoid experimental bias, donors of different ages were spread randomly across the sequencing lanes. Points the paper makes about the study in general: Since profiling was done on bulk unsorted PBMCs, naive and antigen-experienced compartments could not be conclusively compared. A strong correlation was found between observed TCR beta diversity and the percentage of naive T cells measured by flow cytometry. Estimates of total diversity from one million sequenced T cells were regarded as lower bounds and underestimates. As age increased, observed TCR beta diversity per million T cells dropped in a roughly linear way, and a significant reduction was already evident by age about 40. Compared with the aged group, more naive CD4+ T cells, fewer expanded clones and increased TCR diversity were shown by the long-lived group, suggesting age selection. Because donor CMV infection status was unknown, age-related changes in expanded clonotypes were potentially confounded.

Systemically healthy Caucasian individuals from Russia, roughly 40 in total and aged about 6 to 100 years, were included as donors. Roughly 10 milliliters of peripheral blood were collected from each donor into EDTA-treated Vacutainer tubes. Ficoll-Paque density-gradient centrifugation was used to isolate PBMCs, with at least 6 million per sample. Trizol reagent was used to extract total RNA from PBMCs, with at least 6 micrograms per sample. For every donor, an aliquot of PBMCs went through flow cytometry to measure the percentages of naive CD45RAhigh/CD27high T cells. This clonotype was counted many times. Its antigen is currently not known. No much larger clonotype is one base removed from it; base qualities were not supplied. Library generation was performed with 5' RACE. TCRdb names Illumina HiSeq 2500 as the instrument used. A second about 7 to 11 cycle PCR used a sample-barcoded 5' primer and a J-beta primer mix. Each TCR beta cDNA molecule received a unique molecular identifier from a template-switch 5' adaptor carrying 12 random nucleotides. Each sample yielded at least 2.5 million CDR3-containing paired-end reads. First-strand cDNA synthesis was performed from all RNA using the Mint cDNA synthesis kit, with priming by a TRBC-specific oligonucleotide. Following uracil-DNA glycosylase treatment, a first 18-cycle PCR with universal primers M1SS and BC2_uni_R was performed on all cDNA. In the authors' own workflow: For normalization, 1 million high-quality reads, each with a distinct molecular identifier, were randomly selected from each sample. Reads sharing molecular identifiers were discarded rather than binned into consensus sequences. CDR3 identification, clonotype clustering and error correction used MiTCR with a Q25 quality threshold and the strictest error-elimination algorithm. A nonparametric unseen species model with Euler transformation was used to estimate lower-bound total TCR beta diversity. TCRdb reran the public reads through fastp at Q25 and MiXCR, keeping productive beta chains. A single entry per CDR3 protein holds the most common genes and DNA from its merged rows. The V and J calls reflect TCRdb's pipeline rather than the authors' work. Recorded for this sample are some 1.5 million distinct CDR3 sequences; approximately 28% of them occurred a single time. The top ten hold 7.7% of the sample.

There are 13 amino acids in the CDR3, from cysteine to phenylalanine inclusive. CDR3 DNA only is kept here, 39 bases in frame from base 1. The V end gives up 4 bases and the J end 4 bases, leaving 7 bases in the junction not matched to a gene. CDR1 and CDR2, looked up from the germline V gene, are SQVTM and ANQGSEA. This receptor was identified in a woman in her twenties or thirties in good health. Specimen: blood. The chain is assembled from TRBV29-1 and TRBJ2-7; 7 bases in between match TRBD2. The CDR3 is CSVVWQGGYEQYF. The DNA sequence follows: TGCAGCGTTGTATGGCAGGGAGGGTACGAGCAGTACTTC.